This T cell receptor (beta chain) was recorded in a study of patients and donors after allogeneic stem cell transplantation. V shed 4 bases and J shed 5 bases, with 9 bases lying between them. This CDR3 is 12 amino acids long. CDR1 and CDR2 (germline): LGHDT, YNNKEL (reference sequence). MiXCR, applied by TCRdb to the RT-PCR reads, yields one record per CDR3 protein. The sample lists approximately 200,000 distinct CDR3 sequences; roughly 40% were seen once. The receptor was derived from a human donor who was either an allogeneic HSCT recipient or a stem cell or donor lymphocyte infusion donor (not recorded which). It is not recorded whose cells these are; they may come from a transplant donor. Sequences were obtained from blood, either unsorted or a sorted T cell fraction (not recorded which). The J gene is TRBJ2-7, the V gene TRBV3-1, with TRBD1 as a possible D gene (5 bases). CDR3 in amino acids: CASSPLGDEQYF. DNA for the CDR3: TGTGCCAGCAGCCCCCTAGGGGACGAGCAGTACTTC.